One and the same sample provided the 2 T cell receptor beta chains below, sequenced in a study of T cells expressing NK-cell markers. TCRdb processed the 5' RACE reads again and assigns one entry to each CDR3 protein, with no DNA. The listing contains some 600,000 distinct CDR3 sequences. Sequencing was done on a sample of blood T cells: a sorted CD56 or NKG2C T cell subset, CD4+ or CD8+ T cells, or bulk PBMC T cells (not recorded which). These receptors originate from a man aged 18 to 29 in good health.

The chain joins TRBV6-1 to TRBJ2-2; TCRdb proposes TRBD2, but this gene call is untestable without DNA. Germline CDR1 MNHNS, CDR2 SASEGT. CDR3 length: 17 residues. This chain's CDR3 is CASSLEGRGRGTGELFF.

The V call is TRBV7-2, the J call TRBJ2-3. The CDR3 covers 13 residues. Germline CDR1 is SGHTA and CDR2 is FQGNSA. The CDR3 reads CASSRSSADTQYF. The variable domain in full, with the rest retrieved from reference TRBV7-2 and TRBJ2-3, is GAGVSQSPSNKVTEKGKDVELRCDPISGHTALYWYRQSLGQGLEFLIYFQGNSAPDKSGLPSDRFSAERTGGSVSTLTIQRTQQEDSAVYLCASSRSSADTQYFGPGTRLTVL.